This T cell receptor (beta chain) was identified during a study of T cells expressing NK-cell markers (dated by TCRdb to 2018 to 2020). About the study as a whole: Three sorted T-cell subsets (CD3+CD56+NKG2C+, CD3+CD56+NKG2C- and CD3+CD56-NKG2C+) from eight donors had their TCR beta-chain repertoires profiled. Among the eight sequenced donors, seven were HCMV-seropositive and one was HCMV-seronegative. Illumina HiSeq 2000/2500, MiSeq or NextSeq was used to sequence libraries as 2 x 150 bp reads. Randomly selected healthy volunteers, three men and five women, were used as the eight sequenced donors.

To note about this clonotype: The antigen this receptor binds is unknown.

Study-level results and caveats: Those dominant clonotypes were again the most abundant among CD3+CD56-NKG2C+ cells in a handful of donors, at about 28.3-60.1%. Whether the expanded NKG2C-expressing T cell clones were specific for HCMV antigens remained unclear. For several donors, the dominant CD3+CD56+NKG2C+ clonotypes were among the top 10 CD8+ clonotypes and accounted for about 1.0-7.0% of CD8+ T cells.

Sequenced on an Illumina HiSeq 2000. 5'RACE template switching, by which a universal primer site and unique molecular identifiers were added, was used to make TCR beta cDNA libraries. cDNA synthesis was primed from the TCR beta constant segment and was followed by two successive PCR amplification steps. The authors' pipeline ran thus. Reads were demultiplexed and grouped by UMI with MIGEC, and clonotypes were assembled and quantified with MiTCR. Only TCR cDNA sequences supported by at least two reads were kept to exclude erroneous sequences. The tcR package was used for downstream repertoire analysis, with clonotypes matched between fractions based on CDR3 nucleotide sequence plus V segment. VDJmatch was used to annotate antigen specificity against VDJdb, with one amino acid substitution in CDR3 allowed. After reprocessing by TCRdb, each CDR3 protein sequence is one entry, and no DNA is given. What appears here as the V and J calls and clone size reflects TCRdb's work, not the paper's. This sample's table lists about 170,000 distinct CDR3 sequences. The top ten hold 20% of the sample.

Including the terminal cysteine and phenylalanine, the CDR3 comprises 16 residues. The DNA is unrecorded. Taken from the germline V gene (reference sequence), the CDR1 and CDR2 loops are SEHNR and FQNEAQ. A commercial ELISA kit detecting HCMV-specific IgG in serum was used to determine HCMV serostatus. Peripheral blood mononuclear cells were isolated from blood by Ficoll density gradient centrifugation. The chain is assembled from TRBV7-9 and TRBJ1-2; lacking DNA, the TRBD1 call made by TCRdb goes unchecked. The sample taken for sequencing was blood T cells: a sorted CD56 or NKG2C T cell subset, CD4+ or CD8+ T cells, or bulk PBMC T cells (not recorded which). The receptor was isolated from a man aged 18-69 years in good health. The CDR3 region reads CASSLTTGDPNYGYTF.